The clone carrying this T cell receptor (beta chain) was detected only once. This sample was taken from a study of blood T cell repertoires in COVID-19. Assignments of participants to cohorts depended upon their own reported clinical history. Symptom resolution, clearance, or two negative PCRs marked donors in Cohort 3 as recovered. Assay used: immunoSEQ multiplex PCR; TCRdb lists only in-frame clones, some missing. This sample has fewer than 350,000 clones, with approximately 90% found just once. Germline V gene data show CDR1 as KGHDR and CDR2 as SFDVKD. CDR3 length: 15 amino acids. V lost 5 bases, J lost 0 bases, and 1 base stayed unmatched.

The sequence derives from a middle-aged woman who had recovered from COVID-19. The J gene is TRBJ2-2, the V gene TRBV24-1, with 8 nucleotides matching TRBD2. Sequencing was done on a sample of PBMCs or T cells enriched from blood (not recorded which). CDR3 residues: CATSGLAPNTGELFF. The CDR3 DNA follows: TGTGCCACCAGTGGACTAGCGCCGAACACCGGGGAGCTGTTTTTT.